This T cell receptor beta chain was recorded in a study of PD-1 blockade in classical Hodgkin lymphoma. Study as a whole: On a schedule of every 2 weeks, patients received nivolumab 3 mg/kg intravenously.

This clone was seen only once. Its antigen remains unknown. One end of the junction is discordant with germline, which a read error may explain. Germline V gives CDR1 MNHNY, CDR2 SVGAGI (reference sequence). This CDR3 comprises 12 residues. Every patient relapsed after autologous stem cell transplantation, and brentuximab vedotin exposure varied. Libraries were prepared by immunoSEQ multiplex PCR; TCRdb keeps only in-frame clonotypes and omits some of them. The table lists tens of thousands of clones, 80% of them singletons. Study conclusions and caveats: Healthy donors reportedly exceeded newly diagnosed patients in baseline TCR diversity. CD4+ but not CD8+ TCR diversity rose significantly by C4D1. Patients who began taking nivolumab under 1 year after ASCT were left out.

The sequences come from peripheral blood mononuclear cells (PBMCs), collected before the second cycle of nivolumab. The sequence derives from a human donor with classical Hodgkin lymphoma. The V call is TRBV6-6, the J call TRBJ2-7; D perhaps matches TRBD2 (5 bases). CDR3 sequence (DNA): TGTGCCAGCAGTCACTCCTCGGGGGAGCAGTACTTC. Its protein is CASSHSSGEQYF.